These 7 T cell receptor beta chains originate from one sample sequenced in a study of cytomegalovirus exposure and HLA in healthy donors. Use of 60 Vbeta and 13 Jbeta primers characterized the PCR. TCRdb's table, derived via immunoSEQ multiplex PCR, lists solely in-frame clones and lacks some. The sample carries fewer than 300,000 clones, 86% recorded once. Sequences were obtained from PBMCs. These receptors were collected from a man between 35 and 55 years old in good health and CMV-seropositive.

The chain has TRBV27 and TRBJ2-3; D remains unclear. The CDR3 sequence is 16 residues long. Germline lookup yields CDR1 MNHEY and CDR2 SMNVEV (reference sequence). V gave up 8 bases and J gave up 2 bases, with 20 bases separating them. Here the CDR3 reads CASSLSGSPPTDTQYF. The CDR3 bases are TGTGCCAGCTCCCTTTCCGGGTCACCCCCCACAGATACGCAGTATTTT.

The chain recombines TRBV5-1 with TRBJ1-2; D uncertain. Per germline, CDR1 SGHRS and CDR2 YFSETQ. V gave up 2 bases and J gave up 13 bases, with 3 bases separating them. This CDR3 has 8 residues. The CDR3 sequence: CASSFRTF. DNA of the CDR3: TGCGCCAGCAGCTTCCGCACCTTC.

The chain carries TRBV7-8 and TRBJ2-7; 10 positions agree with TRBD1. The CDR3 spans 15 residues. Per the germline V gene, CDR1 is SGHVS and CDR2 is FQNEAQ. J gave up 4 bases and V 1 base, and 4 bases lay outside the gene matches. The CDR3 DNA is TGTGCCAGCAGCTTAGAGCTGGGACAGGGGTACGAGCAGTACTTC. This codes for CASSLELGQGYEQYF.

The CDR3 sequence: CASSSQGSHEQYF. In DNA form, the CDR3 reads TGTGCCAGCAGCAGCCAGGGGTCCCACGAGCAGTACTTC. The genes are TRBV7-8 and TRBJ2-7; tentatively, D is TRBD1 (6 bases). The CDR3 sequence is 13 residues long. Per germline, CDR1 SGHVS and CDR2 FQNEAQ. The V end was cut by 5 bases, the J end by 5 bases, with 13 bases between.

The rearrangement joins TRBV4-1 to TRBJ1-1; a possible D gene is TRBD1 (5 bases). The germline V gene encodes CDR1 MGHRA and CDR2 YSYEKL. Trimming removed 3 bases at V and 0 bases at J, with 17 bases between. This CDR3 has 17 amino acids. Written as DNA, the CDR3 is TGCGCCAGCAGCCAGGCCGGGGGGGACCTCATGAACACTGAAGCTTTCTTT. This gives the protein CASSQAGGDLMNTEAFF.

The V gene is TRBV7-9, the J gene TRBJ2-1; D gene uncertain. Germline CDR1 and CDR2: SEHNR and FQNEAQ (reference sequence). The CDR3 length is 11 residues. The germline V and J ends were trimmed by 5 bases and 10 bases, with 9 bases remaining between them. For the CDR3, the DNA is TGTGCCAGCAGCACACTAAAGGAGCAGTTCTTC. Its protein is CASSTLKEQFF.

The chain carries TRBV11-2 and TRBJ2-7; 12 positions agree with TRBD2. With V trimmed by 10 bases and J by 4 bases, 20 bases remained unmatched. This CDR3 is 18 amino acids long. Per the germline V gene, CDR1 is SGHAT and CDR2 is FQNNGV. The CDR3: CAISPGQMTSGREYEQYF. The CDR3 DNA reads TGTGCCATCTCCCCGGGACAGATGACTAGCGGGAGAGAGTACGAGCAGTACTTC.